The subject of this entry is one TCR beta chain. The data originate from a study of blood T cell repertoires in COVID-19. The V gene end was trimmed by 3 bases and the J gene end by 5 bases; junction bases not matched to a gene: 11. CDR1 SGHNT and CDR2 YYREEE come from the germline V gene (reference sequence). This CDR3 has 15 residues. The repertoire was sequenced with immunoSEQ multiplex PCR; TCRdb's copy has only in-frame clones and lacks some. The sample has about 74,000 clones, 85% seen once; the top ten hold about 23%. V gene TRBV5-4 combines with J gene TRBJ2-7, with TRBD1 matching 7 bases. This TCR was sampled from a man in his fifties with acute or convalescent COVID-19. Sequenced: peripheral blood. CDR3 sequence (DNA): TGTGCCAGCAGCTGGGTGGGCAGGGGGAACCACGAGCAGTACTTC. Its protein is CASSWVGRGNHEQYF. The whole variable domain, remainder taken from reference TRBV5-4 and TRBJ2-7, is ETGVTQSPTHLIKTRGQQVTLRCSSQSGHNTVSWYQQALGQGPQFIFQYYREEENGRGNFPPRFSGLQFPNYSSELNVNALELDDSALYLCASSWVGRGNHEQYFGPGTRLTVT.